This T cell receptor beta chain is drawn from a study of blood T cell repertoires in COVID-19. Seattle's cohort entered during active infection and was followed longitudinally. Sequencing was performed with immunoSEQ multiplex PCR; in TCRdb, only in-frame clones are kept and a portion is missing. The sample records fewer than 200,000 clones, roughly 79% being singletons. This sequence originates from a woman in her 40s with COVID-19, enrolled during active disease. Sample: peripheral blood.

The CDR3 loop is CASSADPAGGRAEQFF. The CDR3 nucleotides read TGTGCCAGCAGCGCGGACCCAGCGGGGGGGCGGGCTGAGCAGTTCTTC. V gene TRBV11-2 combines with J gene TRBJ2-1; 10 bases agree with TRBD2. The V gene's germline CDR1 is SGHAT and CDR2 FQNNGV. The J segment lost 9 bases and the V segment lost 5 bases, leaving 13 bases of the junction unmatched. The CDR3 is 16 residues long.